The present T cell receptor (beta chain) was sequenced within a study of blood T cells in healthy people across ages. Study-wide points: There was a strong correlation between TCR beta diversity and naive T cell percentage.

Remarks on this clonotype: The antigen is unknown.

A sample-barcoded 5' primer and a J-beta primer mix were used in a second PCR of roughly 6 to 11 cycles. Every cDNA was tagged by a template-switch adaptor with 12 random nucleotides. TCRdb re-derived calls from the 5' RACE reads in MiXCR, one entry per CDR3 protein. This table holds around 1,000,000 distinct CDR3 sequences, under 30% found once. Deletions cut 5 bases from V and 0 bases from J, with 20 bases between. The CDR3 length is 17 residues. Germline CDR1 reads SEHNR; CDR2 reads FQNEAQ (reference sequence). These data were also filed under a second study, of T cells of mothers and their children. That publication notes: Sample barcodes plus 2-4 random nucleotides came from the M1S primer. Slightly higher but non-significant overlap marked related mother-child pairs versus unrelated pairs.

This sequence was found in a girl between 2 and 10 years old in good health. Sequenced sample: blood. The rearrangement links TRBV7-9 to TRBJ2-7, with D possibly TRBD1 on 5 matching bases. CDR3 nucleotides: TGTGCCAGCAGCAAAGGAGTAGGGGTTCCTCTCTCCTACGAGCAGTACTTC. Amino acids: CASSKGVGVPLSYEQYF. The full variable domain, in which reference TRBV7-9 and TRBJ2-7 provide the parts outside the CDR3, is DTGVSQNPRHKITKRGQNVTFRCDPISEHNRLYWYRQTLGQGPEFLTYFQNEAQLEKSRLLSDRFSAERPKGSFSTLEIQRTEQGDSAMYLCASSKGVGVPLSYEQYFGPGTRLTVT.